This TCR beta chain was identified in a study of graft-versus-host responses after intestinal transplantation. About the study: Transplant recipients had multivisceral, liver-intestinal, or isolated intestinal grafts. Anti-thymocyte globulin served as induction for all recipients, who then took tacrolimus and steroids for 3 to 4 years.

Assay: immunoSEQ multiplex PCR; the TCRdb copy retains only in-frame clones and omits some. The table lists 85,000 to 100,000 clones, approximately 87% of them singletons. Trimming at V came to 4 bases and at J to 3 bases, leaving 1 base not matched to a gene. Per the germline V gene, CDR1 is PRHDT and CDR2 is FYEKMQ (reference sequence). This CDR3 spans 14 amino acids. Study-wide results and limits: GvH clones occurred in recipient marrow; some first appeared in ileum or blood. Declines in HvG clones occurring early post-transplant were associated with peak circulating GvH clone levels.

Of note for this clone: What it recognizes is unknown.

This sequence originates from a human donor who received an intestinal transplant. This specimen was unstimulated CD4+ T cells sorted from spleen or lymph node cells, taken before intestinal transplant. The rearrangement joins TRBV13 to TRBJ1-2, with 11 nucleotides matching TRBD1. CDR3 loop: CASSSGQGDYGYTF. CDR3 nucleotides: TGTGCCAGCAGCTCGGGACAGGGGGACTATGGCTACACCTTC.